This TCR beta chain was documented in a study of cytomegalovirus exposure and HLA in healthy donors (dated 2017 in TCRdb). Study-wide context: In an earlier analysis of roughly 500 of the donors, 250 to 300 Gb of sequence data and 90 million to 120 million unique TCR beta sequences from 150 million to 200 million T cells were reported. The study profiled the T cell repertoires of some 610 subjects by immunosequencing and related them to cytomegalovirus serostatus. The study aimed to test whether cataloging public T cell receptors could reveal signatures of past pathogen exposure. A later genetic analysis used genome-wide SNP genotypes for about three fifths of the roughly 700 donors, treating that subset as a discovery cohort. To predict cytomegalovirus infection status, the study brought together high-throughput TCR immunosequencing, statistical association of individual TCRs with disease status, and machine learning. Four to six DR-DQ haplotypes were handled as single units for association and clustering, since linkage in the cohort was strong. Typing coverage differed by locus: A, B, C, DRB1 and DQB1 were typed in about 629-640 donors, DQA1 in approximately 520, DPA1 in around 580, and DPB1 in 400 to 480. An earlier analysis of some 500 of the donors applied high-throughput TCR beta sequencing to assess whether each TCR beta V gene segment acted as functional or pseudogenic. Approximately 310 gigabases of sequencing data and approximately 85 million unique TCR sequences were included in an early release covering about 620 HLA-typed donors. Besides the first cohort of approximately 670 subjects, a separate validation cohort made up of around 120 different subjects was used. Of the roughly 390 genotyped donors, approximately 80% fell in the genetic ancestry cluster associated with self-reported Caucasian donors. Donor age, sex, ethnicity and CMV serostatus were collected together with the repertoire data. Every discovery cohort repertoire had been produced on one sequencing platform. In a later analysis, previously published TCR beta repertoires from fewer than 750 donors were re-analyzed and high-resolution HLA genotyping was added so that TCR occurrence patterns could be studied. HLA typing covered class I and class II loci at four-digit resolution. Among some 400 genotyped donors of the cohort, an average of around 250,000 unique TCR beta nucleotide sequences was sequenced per donor, of which about 19% were non-productive. Rather than drawing on any new phenotypic data, the later analysis identified candidate immune exposures from TCR beta sequences and the way those sequences occurred across donors.

The cohort comprised hundreds of healthy bone marrow donors. At the time of sampling, all cohort members were nominally healthy, though unrecorded immune exposures were likely present. The donor was CMV seronegative and was included in the group of a few hundred seronegative cohort members. Each donor provided a peripheral blood sample, and peripheral blood mononuclear cells were used for TCR beta sequencing. The Qiagen DNeasy Blood Extraction Kit was used to extract genomic DNA from the blood cell samples. The CDR3 goes from the cysteine to the phenylalanine over 14 residues. The CDR3 DNA has 42 bases and is translated from base 1. The CDR1 and CDR2 encoded by the germline V gene are MDHEN and SYDVKM. Trimming takes 3 bases from V and 2 bases from J, and the germline ends sit 10 bases apart. The method was the immunoSEQ multiplex PCR assay. For the multiplex PCR, a mixture combining 60 forward primers for TCR Vbeta segments and 13 reverse primers for TCR Jbeta segments was used. A multiplex PCR assay on genomic DNA amplified the CDR3 region of rearranged TCR beta genes. The amplified TCR beta libraries were sequenced on the Illumina HiSeq System as 87-base-pair reads. Per the source publication's procedure: Across the 670 or so repertoires, a later analysis counted approximately 83 million unique TCR beta chains, roughly 11 million of which were shared by at least two donors. Raw reads were error-corrected and collapsed into unique sequences with a nearest-neighbor algorithm that merged closely related sequences to remove PCR and sequencing errors. CDR3 sequences were aligned to IMGT reference sequences to assign V, D and J gene segments. For a sequence to be retained, a match of at least six nucleotides to both a V gene segment and a J gene segment was required. A rearrangement was called productive if the CDR3 had no stop codons and remained in frame with V and J, and every other rearrangement was called non-productive. Following IMGT convention, CDR3 was defined as the stretch from the second conserved V-encoded cysteine up to the conserved J-encoded phenylalanine. The earlier analysis of 500 to 650 of the donors excluded any sequence lacking an unambiguous match to a single V gene segment. In an earlier analysis of some 590 of the donors, a V segment was called functional when productive rearrangements were above 56.7%, and segregating when the standard deviation between donors exceeded 5%. A statistical classification framework was built to diagnose cytomegalovirus status from the catalog of TCR beta chain sequences. In a later analysis, V and J genes were assigned by comparing TCR nucleotide sequences against IMGT/GENE-DB human TR gene sequences. In a later analysis, CDR3 sequences and most-parsimonious VDJ recombination scenarios were assigned using the TCRdist pipeline. In a later analysis, each TCR beta chain was defined by its CDR3 amino acid sequence together with its V-gene family, and reads without a unique V-gene family were excluded. A later analysis removed 600 or so highly shared, low-generation-probability nucleotide sequences to deal with suspected cross-contamination and a sequencing artifact. In a later analysis, a clonal expansion index was calculated for each public chain from normalized within-repertoire ranks of inferred template counts. In a later analysis, generation probabilities were computed with a VDJ recombination model fitted to out-of-frame rearrangements, and the resulting probabilities were checked against IGoR. In a later analysis, TCR-TCR, TCR-HLA and TCR-CMV co-occurrence was scored with hypergeometric tests, and a repertoire-size bias correction was applied to TCR pairs. In a later analysis, false discovery rates were estimated by permuting HLA or CMV assignments 20 times. A later analysis grouped co-occurring TCRs with DBSCAN, adding TCRdist sequence similarity when clustering within HLA-allele-positive subsets. Repertoires with fewer than 30,000 or more than 120,000 public chains were left out of co-occurrence clustering, as were four to six repertoires with anomalous nucleotide sharing. TCRdb retrieved this table from immuneACCESS and kept in-frame rearrangements only. Not all clones are present; in checked studies, unresolved V genes account for under half, and no reason is known for the remainder. V and J calls and clone size are as listed in that table; D and trimming were resolved from the DNA. Present in this sample are about 150,000 clones, 60% to 85% of which were seen just once. The top ten clones comprise around 1.3% of the sample.

On this clone itself: The antigen it recognizes is unknown. No clone much larger than this one lies a single base away; base qualities are absent.

Study-level results and caveats: Most TCR sequences were seen in very few donors, while some public TCRs were found in many individuals. This cohort had only TCR beta chains sequenced, and the lack of alpha or paired-chain data limited which features could be detected. A later genetic analysis associated a missense DCLRE1C variant with V-gene and J-gene trimming of TCR beta chains, and an independent cohort replicated the association. According to the authors, the approach could potentially be generalized to other disease states and immunological phenotypes. In both the original and validation cohorts, the classifier was reported to diagnose cytomegalovirus status with high specificity and sensitivity. A later analysis reported that several top co-occurrence clusters appeared linked to parvovirus B19, influenza, CMV and Epstein-Barr virus. A total of 150 to 200 TCR beta chains were listed by the study as associated with cytomegalovirus. Because counts were too low, roughly 16 rarely observed V segments, including chromosome 9 orphons, were left out of the earlier analysis of a few hundred of the donors. When HLA alleles, especially DR and DQ, strongly co-occurred, attributing TCR associations to individual alleles was difficult. In a later analysis, around 17,000 TCR beta sequences were associated with specific HLA alleles at a false discovery rate of 0.05. Some IMGT-functional V segments, including TRBV6-2 and TRBV6-3, could not be distinguished by the 87-base-pair reads and were therefore excluded. The sequencing pipeline was judged likely to have produced a cluster of highly shared sequence variants as a technical artifact. The presence/absence analyses assumed that sequencing depth was roughly uniform across donors, and that assumption may not be true. In a later analysis, TCR association rates were found to vary across HLA loci, with the most associated TCRs seen for DRB1 alleles and the fewest for HLA-C alleles. A few of the identified cytomegalovirus-associated TCR beta chains were confirmed in vitro to be specific for cytomegalovirus antigens. In a later analysis, most CMV-associated TCR beta chains were found to appear HLA-restricted, with HLA associations seemingly driven largely by CMV exposure. Correlated functional status among segregating V segments might be attributable to linkage disequilibrium, but an unknown experimental factor could not be ruled out. A further reported finding was that TCR beta sequences accurately predicted the HLA-A and HLA-B alleles for most subjects in the first cohort. An earlier analysis of approximately 590 of the donors showed that most TCR beta V segments appeared in productive rearrangements either about 87% or about 30% of the time, which broadly matched IMGT annotations. Because some donors lacked HLA typing at each locus, the association tests relied only on the typed subset. CMV serostatus was the only immune exposure information available for the cohort. Compared with the approximately 670-donor mean, donors in an Asian-associated ancestry cluster had fewer N-insertions in productive TCRs, according to a later genetic analysis. In a later analysis, HLA-associated TCR beta chains showed more clonal expansion and lower generation probabilities than non-associated chains that were equally common.

The source material was PBMCs. This clonotype was sampled from a woman aged 40 to 49 in good health and CMV-seronegative. The chain couples TRBV28 to TRBJ2-5; TRBD1 could be the D gene, as 7 bases match. The CDR3 region: CASSLGGQQETQYF. The nucleotide sequence is TGTGCCAGCAGTTTGGGGGGACAGCAAGAGACCCAGTACTTC.